These T cell receptor beta chains were read from a single sample in a study of beta chain features in type 1 diabetes. Some clones are missing from TCRdb's copy, which holds only in-frame ones; the method was immunoSEQ multiplex PCR. The sample contains about 300,000 clones, around 7.3% of which appear only once. Sequencing was performed on central memory CD4+ T cells from blood. These receptors originate from a young woman in good health. The CDR3 runs from the conserved cysteine through the conserved F or W. D genes are given only for firm matches. Size tells how often a clone was seen (once, few, many) or the class of an expanded clone, and some rows leave it out.

j_gene	v_gene	abundance	d_gene	CDR3aa	CDR3nt
TRBJ1-5	TRBV19	-	-	CASRTPYSNQPQHF	TGTGCCAGTCGTACACCGTATAGCAATCAGCCCCAGCATTTT
TRBJ1-1	TRBV11-2	-	-	CASSPNMGVKAFF	TGTGCCAGCAGCCCCAACATGGGGGTTAAAGCTTTCTTT
TRBJ2-5	TRBV18	-	TRBD1	CASSPLTGGFETQYF	TGTGCCAGCTCACCACTCACAGGGGGCTTTGAGACCCAGTACTTC
TRBJ2-1	TRBV15	-	-	CATSRPPLDEQFF	TGTGCCACCAGCAGACCTCCGTTGGATGAGCAGTTCTTC
TRBJ2-1	TRBV7-7	many	-	CASSLAQGREQFF	TGTGCCAGCAGCTTAGCTCAGGGTCGGGAGCAGTTCTTC
TRBJ1-2	TRBV29-1	few	-	CSVNQGGGYTF	TGCAGCGTCAACCAGGGCGGGGGCTACACCTTC
TRBJ2-2	TRBV7-2	-	-	CASSLIRNTGELFF	TGTGCCAGCAGCTTAATCCGTAACACCGGGGAGCTGTTTTTT
TRBJ2-1	TRBV7-3	many	-	CASSPTLTKSAGVGQFF	TGTGCCAGCAGCCCAACCCTTACCAAAAGCGCTGGGGTAGGGCAGTTCTTC
TRBJ2-3	TRBV27	-	TRBD2	CASRRRGATDTQYF	TGTGCCAGCAGAAGGCGGGGGGCCACAGATACGCAGTATTTT
TRBJ2-1	TRBV2	-	-	CATRGSGNEQFF	TGTGCCACCCGTGGGTCCGGCAATGAGCAGTTCTTC
TRBJ2-5	TRBV4-3	-	-	CASSLAMMPYQETQYF	TGCGCCAGCAGCTTGGCCATGATGCCCTATCAAGAGACCCAGTACTTC
TRBJ1-2	TRBV28	-	TRBD1	CASSFRGQGAYTF	TGTGCCAGCAGTTTTAGGGGACAGGGGGCCTACACCTTC
TRBJ1-2	TRBV19	few	-	CASSRGEGYGYTF	TGTGCCAGTAGTCGAGGGGAGGGGTATGGCTACACCTTC
TRBJ2-5	TRBV7-2	few	-	CASSLAPGTDRGTQYF	TGTGCCAGCAGCTTAGCCCCAGGGACGGATCGTGGGACCCAGTACTTC
TRBJ1-5	TRBV7-8	-	-	CASSLTVQQPQHF	TGTGCCAGCAGCTTAACAGTACAGCAGCCCCAGCATTTT
TRBJ2-2	TRBV5-1	few	-	CASSLGLTGELFF	TGCGCCAGCAGCTTGGGACTGACCGGGGAGCTGTTTTTT
TRBJ1-1	TRBV11-3	many	-	CASSSDRKAPEAFF	TGTGCCAGCAGCTCCGACAGGAAAGCCCCTGAAGCTTTCTTT
TRBJ2-3	TRBV30	many	-	CAWRASTLSTQYF	TGTGCCTGGAGGGCTAGCACCCTGAGTACGCAGTATTTT
TRBJ2-5	TRBV30	few	TRBD2	CAWSQLASTQYF	TGTGCCTGGAGTCAACTAGCGAGTACCCAGTACTTC
TRBJ2-1	TRBV6-5	few	-	CASNQKGGYNEQFF	TGTGCCAGCAATCAGAAGGGGGGATACAATGAGCAGTTCTTC
TRBJ2-6	TRBV28	-	TRBD1	CASSALGQGSSGANVLTF	TGTGCCAGCAGTGCCTTGGGACAGGGATCCTCTGGGGCCAACGTCCTGACTTTC
TRBJ1-1	TRBV7-2	few	-	CASSFRTGVGAEAFF	TGTGCCAGCAGCTTCCGGACCGGGGTGGGGGCTGAAGCTTTCTTT
TRBJ2-5	TRBV14	-	-	CASSLQAGLETQYF	TGTGCCAGCAGCCTCCAGGCCGGCCTGGAGACCCAGTACTTC
TRBJ2-7	TRBV4-2	few	-	CASSQDFMDEQYF	TGTGCCAGCAGCCAAGATTTTATGGACGAGCAGTACTTC
TRBJ2-3	TRBV2	-	-	CASSVTGAHTDTQYF	TGTGCCAGCAGTGTCACGGGGGCCCACACAGATACGCAGTATTTT
TRBJ2-7	TRBV30	-	-	CAWSRDSSSYEQYF	TGTGCCTGGAGTCGGGATTCGAGCTCCTACGAGCAGTACTTC
TRBJ2-1	TRBV6-5	few	-	CASSQSAGREFF	TGTGCCAGCAGCCAATCGGCGGGGCGGGAGTTCTTC
TRBJ1-3	TRBV2	few	-	CASSDPGGNTIYF	TGTGCCAGCAGTGATCCAGGTGGAAACACCATATATTTT
TRBJ1-1	TRBV21-1	few	-	CASSHQGHNTEAFF	TGTGCCAGCAGCCATCAGGGGCACAACACTGAAGCTTTCTTT
TRBJ2-3	TRBV5-1	few	-	CASSLATTQYF	TGCGCCAGCAGCTTGGCTACTACGCAGTATTTT
TRBJ1-4	TRBV18	-	-	CASSPADEKLFF	TGTGCCAGCTCACCGGCCGACGAAAAACTGTTTTTT
TRBJ1-4	TRBV14	many	TRBD1	CASSRNTGTAEKLFF	TGTGCCAGCAGCCGAAATACCGGGACAGCTGAAAAACTGTTTTTT
TRBJ1-5	TRBV4-3	many	TRBD1	CASSQGQGEQPQHF	TGCGCCAGCAGCCAAGGACAGGGCGAACAGCCCCAGCATTTT
TRBJ1-1	TRBV5-4	few	TRBD1	CASSFGTGGARTEAFF	TGTGCCAGCAGCTTCGGCACAGGGGGCGCTCGCACTGAAGCTTTCTTT
TRBJ2-5	TRBV9	-	TRBD2	CASSRLAGAETQYF	TGTGCCAGCAGTCGTTTAGCGGGGGCAGAGACCCAGTACTTC
TRBJ1-5	TRBV7-2	-	-	CASSLDRGSNQPQHF	TGTGCCAGCAGCTTAGACCGGGGGAGCAATCAGCCCCAGCATTTT
TRBJ2-1	TRBV2	-	-	CASRPQGVNEQFF	TGTGCCAGCAGGCCCCAGGGTGTCAATGAGCAGTTCTTC
TRBJ2-1	TRBV5-6	few	-	CASSGGLAVYNEQFF	TGTGCCAGCAGCGGGGGGCTAGCGGTCTACAATGAGCAGTTCTTC
TRBJ2-7	TRBV30	many	-	CAWLRRDEQYF	TGTGCCTGGTTGCGGCGGGACGAGCAGTACTTC
TRBJ2-7	TRBV14	few	-	CASSQVQSSYEQYF	TGTGCCAGCAGCCAAGTCCAGAGCTCCTACGAGCAGTACTTC
TRBJ2-5	TRBV4-2	-	TRBD1	CASSQEGSLSPRQGARETQYF	TGTGCCAGCAGCCAAGAGGGGAGTCTGAGCCCTAGACAGGGGGCCAGGGAGACCCAGTACTTC
TRBJ2-7	TRBV9	-	-	CASSVVGGSYEQYF	TGTGCCAGCAGCGTGGTGGGCGGCTCCTACGAGCAGTACTTC
TRBJ1-4	TRBV13	many	TRBD1	CASSVRTGKNEKLFF	TGTGCCAGCAGCGTACGGACAGGGAAGAATGAAAAACTGTTTTTT
TRBJ2-5	TRBV12-5	-	TRBD1	CASGLGTGAPEETQYF	TGTGCTAGTGGTTTGGGAACAGGGGCTCCAGAAGAGACCCAGTACTTC
TRBJ2-1	TRBV7-2	few	-	CASSQGGYGYNEQFF	TGTGCCAGCAGCCAGGGGGGATACGGCTACAATGAGCAGTTCTTC
TRBJ1-1	TRBV18	-	-	CASSPVAGENTEAFF	TGTGCCAGCTCACCGGTGGCAGGAGAGAACACTGAAGCTTTCTTT